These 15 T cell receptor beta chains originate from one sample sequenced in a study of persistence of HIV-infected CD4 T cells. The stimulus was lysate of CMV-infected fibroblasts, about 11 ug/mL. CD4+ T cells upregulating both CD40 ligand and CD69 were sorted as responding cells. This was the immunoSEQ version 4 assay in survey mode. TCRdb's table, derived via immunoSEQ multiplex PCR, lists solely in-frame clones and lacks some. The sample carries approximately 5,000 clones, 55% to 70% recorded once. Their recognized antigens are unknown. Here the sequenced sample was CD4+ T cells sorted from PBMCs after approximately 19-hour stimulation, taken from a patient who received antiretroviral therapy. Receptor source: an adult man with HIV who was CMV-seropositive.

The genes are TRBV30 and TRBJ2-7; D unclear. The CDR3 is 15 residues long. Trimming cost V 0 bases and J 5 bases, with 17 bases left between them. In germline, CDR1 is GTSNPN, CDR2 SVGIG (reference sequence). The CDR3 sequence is CAWSVNIQAGDEQYF. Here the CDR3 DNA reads TGTGCCTGGAGTGTAAATATTCAGGCCGGAGACGAGCAGTACTTC.

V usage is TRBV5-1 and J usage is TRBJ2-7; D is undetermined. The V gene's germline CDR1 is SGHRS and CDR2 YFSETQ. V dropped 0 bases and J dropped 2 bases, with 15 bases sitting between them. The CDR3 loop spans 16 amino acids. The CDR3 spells CASSLADKRLAYEQYF. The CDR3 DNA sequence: TGCGCCAGCAGCTTGGCAGACAAAAGATTAGCCTACGAGCAGTACTTC.

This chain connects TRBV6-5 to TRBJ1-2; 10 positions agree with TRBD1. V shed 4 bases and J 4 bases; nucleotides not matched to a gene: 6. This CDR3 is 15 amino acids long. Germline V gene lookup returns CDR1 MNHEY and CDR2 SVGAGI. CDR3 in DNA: TGTGCCAGCAGTTCCCCCGGGACAGGGGCCTATGGCTACACCTTC. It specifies CASSSPGTGAYGYTF.

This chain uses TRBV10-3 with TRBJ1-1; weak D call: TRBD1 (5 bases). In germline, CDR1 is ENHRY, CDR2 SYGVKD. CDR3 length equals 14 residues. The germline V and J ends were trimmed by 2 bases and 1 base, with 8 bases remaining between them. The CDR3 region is CAISEDSRNTEAFF. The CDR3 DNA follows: TGTGCCATCAGTGAGGACAGCCGGAACACTGAAGCTTTCTTT.

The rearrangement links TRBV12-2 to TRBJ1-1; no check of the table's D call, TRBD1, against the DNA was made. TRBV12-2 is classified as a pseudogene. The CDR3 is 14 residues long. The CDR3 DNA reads TGTGCAAGTCGCCCTTCCCCCATTGGACAAGAAGCTTTCTTT. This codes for CASRPSPIGQEAFF.

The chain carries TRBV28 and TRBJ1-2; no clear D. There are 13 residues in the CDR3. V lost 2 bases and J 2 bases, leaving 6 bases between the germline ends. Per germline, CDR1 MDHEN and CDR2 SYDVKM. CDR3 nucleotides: TGTGCCAGCAGTTTAGGCATCAACTATGGCTACACCTTC. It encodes CASSLGINYGYTF.

The CDR3 bases are TGTGCCAGCAGTTTCCGACTAGCGGGGGGGCAGTTCTTC. Amino acid sequence: CASSFRLAGGQFF. The rearrangement links TRBV28 to TRBJ2-1, with 13 bases identical to TRBD2. The CDR3 covers 13 residues. The V segment lost 3 bases and the J segment 12 bases; nucleotides outside the gene matches: 2. Germline CDR1 reads MDHEN; CDR2 reads SYDVKM.

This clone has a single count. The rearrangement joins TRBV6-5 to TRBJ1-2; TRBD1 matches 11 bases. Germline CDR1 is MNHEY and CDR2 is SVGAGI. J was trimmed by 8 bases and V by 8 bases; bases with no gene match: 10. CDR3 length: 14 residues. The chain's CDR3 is CASRPGGQGAGYTF. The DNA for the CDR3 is TGTGCCAGCCGCCCGGGCGGACAGGGGGCAGGCTACACCTTC.

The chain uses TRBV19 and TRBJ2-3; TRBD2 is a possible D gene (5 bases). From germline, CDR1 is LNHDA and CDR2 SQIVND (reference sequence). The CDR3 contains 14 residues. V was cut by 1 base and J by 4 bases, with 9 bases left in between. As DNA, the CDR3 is TGTGCCAGTAGTATAGTCGGTAGCGCAGATACGCAGTATTTT. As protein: CASSIVGSADTQYF. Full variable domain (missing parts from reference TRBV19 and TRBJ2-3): DGGITQSPKYLFRKEGQNVTLSCEQNLNHDAMYWYRQDPGQGLRLIYYSQIVNDFQKGDIAEGYSVSREKKESFPLTVTSAQKNPTAFYLCASSIVGSADTQYFGPGTRLTVL.

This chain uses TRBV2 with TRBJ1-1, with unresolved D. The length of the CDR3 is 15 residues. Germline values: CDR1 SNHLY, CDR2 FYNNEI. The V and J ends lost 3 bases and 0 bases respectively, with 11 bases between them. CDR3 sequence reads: CASSESGRLNTEAFF. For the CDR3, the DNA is TGTGCCAGCAGTGAGTCAGGTCGGTTGAACACTGAAGCTTTCTTT.

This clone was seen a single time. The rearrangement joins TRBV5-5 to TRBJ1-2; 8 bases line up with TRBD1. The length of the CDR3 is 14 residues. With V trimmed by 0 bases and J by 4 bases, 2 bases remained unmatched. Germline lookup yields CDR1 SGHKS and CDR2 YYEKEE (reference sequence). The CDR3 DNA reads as TGTGCCAGCAGCTTGGCCCAGGGGGCCTATGGCTACACCTTC. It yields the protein CASSLAQGAYGYTF.

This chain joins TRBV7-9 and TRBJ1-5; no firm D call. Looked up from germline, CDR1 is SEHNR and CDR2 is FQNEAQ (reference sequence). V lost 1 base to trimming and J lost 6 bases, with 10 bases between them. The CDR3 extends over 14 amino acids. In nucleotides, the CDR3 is TGTGCCAGCAGCTTAGTAGGGTTCGGTCAGCCCCAGCATTTT. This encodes CASSLVGFGQPQHF. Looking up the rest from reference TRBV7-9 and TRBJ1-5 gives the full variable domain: DTGVSQNPRHKITKRGQNVTFRCDPISEHNRLYWYRQTLGQGPEFLTYFQNEAQLEKSRLLSDRFSAERPKGSFSTLEIQRTEQGDSAMYLCASSLVGFGQPQHFGDGTRLSIL.

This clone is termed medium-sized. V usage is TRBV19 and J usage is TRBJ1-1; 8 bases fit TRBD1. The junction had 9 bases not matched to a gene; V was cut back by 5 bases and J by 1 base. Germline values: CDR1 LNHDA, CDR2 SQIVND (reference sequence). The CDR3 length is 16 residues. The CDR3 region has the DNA TGTGCCAGTAGTCCCCGGGACAGGATCTCGAACACTGAAGCTTTCTTT. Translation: CASSPRDRISNTEAFF.

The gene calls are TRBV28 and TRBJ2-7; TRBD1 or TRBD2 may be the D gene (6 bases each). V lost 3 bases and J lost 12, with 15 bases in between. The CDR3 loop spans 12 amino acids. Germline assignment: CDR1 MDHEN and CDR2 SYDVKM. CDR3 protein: CASSLGHGGPYF. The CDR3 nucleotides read TGTGCCAGCAGTTTGGGCCATGGGGGGCCGTACTTC.

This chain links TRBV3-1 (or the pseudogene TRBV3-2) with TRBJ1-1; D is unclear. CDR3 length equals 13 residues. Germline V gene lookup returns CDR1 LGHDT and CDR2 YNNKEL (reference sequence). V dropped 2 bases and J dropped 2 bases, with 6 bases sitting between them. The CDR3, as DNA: TGTGCCAGCAGCCAAAGGTTTAACACTGAAGCTTTCTTT. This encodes CASSQRFNTEAFF.